A selection of T cell receptor beta chains follows, all from one sample in a study of blood T cells in healthy people across ages. One entry per CDR3 protein results from TCRdb running MiXCR on the 5' RACE reads. This table has about 1.6 million distinct CDR3 sequences, about 35% appearing once. Sequenced: blood. Receptors were obtained from a woman younger than 45 in good health. CDR3s leave out the opening cysteine and the closing phenylalanine or tryptophan. The order of the fields is J gene, V gene, clone size, CDR3 protein. Clone size is stated in some rows and not others, as once, few, many or a class when expanded.

TRBJ2-3,TRBV5-1,few,ASSAYSGESGDTQY
TRBJ1-4,TRBV6-5,.,ASSLTAFNEKLF
TRBJ1-1,TRBV5-1,.,ASSWLGIEAEAF
TRBJ2-1,TRBV13,.,ASSPETSSYDEQF
TRBJ2-3,TRBV27,few,ASSGTVYTDTQY
TRBJ2-7,TRBV11-2,.,ASSLGGNERY
TRBJ1-5,TRBV20-1,many,SARAPGKNQPQH
TRBJ2-5,TRBV20-1,.,SAVPTSGYQETQY
TRBJ2-5,TRBV3-1,few,ASSQSPETQY
TRBJ1-1,TRBV4-1,many,ASSQAGNTEAF
TRBJ2-4,TRBV28,.,ASSFEPLGNIQY
TRBJ1-2,TRBV27,few,ASSFGEGNYGYT
TRBJ2-7,TRBV6-1,.,ASRDGWVHEQY
TRBJ2-5,TRBV18,few,ASSPPGLAGQETQY
TRBJ1-2,TRBV20-1,few,SARDLMGGGSNYGYT
TRBJ2-1,TRBV7-6,few,ASSAFIGYNEQF
TRBJ2-5,TRBV11-2,few,ASSLVAGGGGETQY
TRBJ2-1,TRBV20-1,.,SASRGPTYNEQF
TRBJ2-1,TRBV29-1,many,SVEGVYNEQF
TRBJ2-6,TRBV7-2,many,ASSLGQVVSNVLT
TRBJ2-7,TRBV15,few,ATSRDGIAGRSYEQY
TRBJ2-3,TRBV12-3/TRBV12-4,many,ASSVITDTQY
TRBJ2-3,TRBV5-1,.,ASSLVGLAGESDTQY
TRBJ1-1,TRBV4-1,few,ASSQGDRSLNTEAF
TRBJ2-7,TRBV20-1,.,SALPTGGDSTYEQY
TRBJ2-3,TRBV20-1,.,SARGPGGTQY
TRBJ1-6,TRBV7-2,few,ASSYSGGNSPLH
TRBJ2-3,TRBV20-1,.,SASTVAGRTDTQY
TRBJ2-7,TRBV6-5,.,ASSYFLQTTASSYEQY
TRBJ2-7,TRBV9,.,ASSATGASYEQY
TRBJ1-5,TRBV12-3/TRBV12-4,.,ASSPHPLLEGALEPQH
TRBJ2-1,TRBV18,.,ASSLFWIGNNEQF
TRBJ2-2,TRBV24-1,.,ATSDGAGELF
TRBJ2-3,TRBV5-1,many,ASSSGQGSTDTQY
TRBJ2-1,TRBV10-3,.,AISGGDRGLGEQF
TRBJ1-1,TRBV5-1,.,ASSLQSPNTEAF
TRBJ2-3,TRBV10-3,many,AISTGGTQY
TRBJ1-2,TRBV19,.,ASSKGNRGLAYGYT
TRBJ1-1,TRBV29-1,.,SVVGAGGNTEAF
TRBJ2-1,TRBV27,.,ASRSGRARAYNEQF
TRBJ2-1,TRBV9,few,ASSGGQTITYEQF
TRBJ1-2,TRBV27,.,ASSPTTGRGYGYT
TRBJ2-5,TRBV7-2,.,ASSLVGGGVGEQY
TRBJ2-1,TRBV20-1,.,SVLDRQGIYNEQF
TRBJ2-3,TRBV10-3,.,AIKGQGHADTQY
TRBJ1-4,TRBV2,.,ASRDRDSNEKLF
TRBJ2-3,TRBV11-2,few,ASSLLWESWGTQY
TRBJ2-4,TRBV7-8,.,ASSSLYGKDIQY
TRBJ1-6,TRBV6-6,.,ASSYSLAPGDNSPLH
TRBJ2-5,TRBV5-1,.,ASSLLYRRDATQY
TRBJ2-7,TRBV4-1,many,ASKGLVSSYEQY
TRBJ1-1,TRBV20-1,.,SARGVGNAEAF
TRBJ2-3,TRBV10-2,.,ASSESGGGQY